The rows below give T cell receptor beta chains drawn from one sample of a study of breast tumors, draining lymph nodes, adjacent tissues. TCRdb itself ran the multiplex PCR reads through MiXCR, one entry per CDR3 protein. This table holds around 230,000 distinct CDR3 sequences, 30% to 35% found once. The sample was axillary lymph node tissue. These receptors were taken from a female donor with breast cancer. Some clones in this sample may be carry-over from other donors' samples. Both conserved end residues are part of each CDR3. The order of the fields is D gene, clone size, J gene, V gene, CDR3 DNA, CDR3 protein. A D gene is named only where the DNA matches it firmly. Some rows have no size entry. The others give once, few or many, or a class for an expanded clone.

-	many	TRBJ1-2	TRBV11-3	TGTGCCAGCAGCTCCAGGACGTGGGGGGGCTACACCTTC	CASSSRTWGGYTF
TRBD2	many	TRBJ2-3	TRBV7-2	TGTGCCAGCAGCTGGATGGGCGGGAGAGGCACAGATACGCAGTATTTT	CASSWMGGRGTDTQYF
-	many	TRBJ2-2	TRBV4-2	TGTGCCAGCAGCCAAGAAGGAGGCACCGGGGAGCTGTTTTTT	CASSQEGGTGELFF
-	-	TRBJ2-1	TRBV20-1	TGCAGTGCTAGAGATCCCCGTAGGTACAATGAGCAGTTCTTC	CSARDPRRYNEQFF
-	many	TRBJ1-6	TRBV5-1	TGCGCCAGCAGCTTGAGGGCAGACTATAATTCACCCCTCCACTTT	CASSLRADYNSPLHF
-	many	TRBJ2-2	TRBV7-9	TGTGCCAGCTGGCCCCCCAAGAACACCGGGGAGCTGTTTTTT	CASWPPKNTGELFF
TRBD2	many	TRBJ2-5	TRBV2	TGTGCCAGCAGCACCGGGACTAGCTTTTCTGAGACCCAGTACTTC	CASSTGTSFSETQYF
-	many	TRBJ2-3	TRBV9	TGTGCCAGCAGCGTAGTTGGGACGGCTAATCTGGGTGGTACGCAGTATTTT	CASSVVGTANLGGTQYF
TRBD2	few	TRBJ2-5	TRBV7-2	TGTGCCAGCAGCTTAGGGCTAGCGGGGCAAGAGACCCAGCACTTC	CASSLGLAGQETQHF
TRBD2	many	TRBJ2-1	TRBV7-3	TGTGCCAGCAGCTTAGGACTAGGTAGAAATGAGCAGTTCTTC	CASSLGLGRNEQFF
TRBD2	many	TRBJ2-3	TRBV10-3	TGTGCCATCAGTGAGTCCCAACTAGCGGGAACAGATACGCAGTATTTT	CAISESQLAGTDTQYF
TRBD1	many	TRBJ2-1	TRBV4-3	TGCGCCAGCAGCCAATGGGGACAGGGCATGGATGAGCAGTTCTTC	CASSQWGQGMDEQFF
TRBD1	many	TRBJ2-5	TRBV12-3/TRBV12-4	TGTGCCAGCAGTTTAGCTGCAAACTCAGGGGGCGGTCTATGGGAGACCCAGTACTTC	CASSLAANSGGGLWETQYF
TRBD1	few	TRBJ1-2	TRBV11-3	TGTGCCAGCAGCCCCCCAGGGGGCACCGGCTACACCTTC	CASSPPGGTGYTF
-	-	TRBJ2-5	TRBV7-7	TGTGCTAGCAGCTTAGGGCTTAACACCGGGGGCCCCTCGGACTTC	CASSLGLNTGGPSDF
-	many	TRBJ2-5	TRBV20-1	TGCAGTGCTAGGGTTTCCGCAGCGCCCGGAGAGACCCAGTACTTC	CSARVSAAPGETQYF
TRBD2	many	TRBJ2-7	TRBV5-6	TGTGCCAGCAGCCCTGTTGGCGGGAGCTCCTACGAGCAGTACTTC	CASSPVGGSSYEQYF
-	-	TRBJ1-6	TRBV2	TGTGCCAGCTTGGACAGACCTAATTCACCCCTCCACTTT	CASLDRPNSPLHF
TRBD2	-	TRBJ2-1	TRBV5-4	TGTGCCAGCAGACTGACTAGCGGGGGGGCCAATGAGCAGTTCTTC	CASRLTSGGANEQFF
TRBD2	-	TRBJ2-3	TRBV5-5	TGTGCCAGCATTCCGAGGGGCGGGGGGGGTGATACGCAGTATTTT	CASIPRGGGGDTQYF
-	many	TRBJ2-2	TRBV19	TGTGCCAGTAGTCGGCGGGGTAAGACCGGGGAGCTGTTTTTT	CASSRRGKTGELFF
-	many	TRBJ2-5	TRBV2	TGTGCCAGCATGCGGTCCCAAGAGACCCAGTACTTC	CASMRSQETQYF
TRBD1	-	TRBJ2-7	TRBV20-1	TGCAGTGCTTATTTACAGGGGACGAACTACGAGCAGTACTTC	CSAYLQGTNYEQYF
-	-	TRBJ2-6	TRBV20-1	-	CSARVPGGNQPQHFGANVLTF
TRBD2	many	TRBJ2-7	TRBV9	TGTGCCAGCAGCAGCGTCGCGGGGGTCGAGCAGTACTTC	CASSSVAGVEQYF
-	-	TRBJ2-7	TRBV11-2	-	CASSFYICSVAGGSYEQYF
TRBD1	once	TRBJ2-1	TRBV20-1	TGCAGTGCTCCGGGGGACAGGTTCAATGAGCAGTTCTTC	CSAPGDRFNEQFF
-	many	TRBJ2-3	TRBV5-4	TGTGCCAGCAGCGAGACAGTTATGAGCACAGATACGCAGTATTTT	CASSETVMSTDTQYF
-	-	TRBJ2-2	TRBV9	TGTGCCAGCAGCGTAACGTACACCGGGGAGCTGTTTTTT	CASSVTYTGELFF
-	many	TRBJ1-6	TRBV9	TGTGCCAGCAGCGTTGAGGGGGAGTATAATTCACCCCTCCACTTT	CASSVEGEYNSPLHF
-	-	TRBJ2-5	TRBV3-1	TGTGCCAGCAGCTTAGAGGGCAGGGGTGAGACCCAGTACTTC	CASSLEGRGETQYF